The rows below give T cell receptor beta chains drawn from one sample of a study of CD8+CD57+ T cells in acquired aplastic anemia. TCRdb reprocessed the reads with MiXCR, giving one entry per CDR3 protein. The sample has 100,000 to 150,000 distinct CDR3 sequences, 48% seen once. The specimen was sorted CD4+, CD8+, or CD8+CD57+ T cells (not recorded which) from PBMCs. The receptors originated from a human donor in good health, serving as a control. Both conserved end residues are part of each CDR3. The D gene is left open where the match is weak. Clone size is not always given. Where it is, it says once, few, many or a class for expanded clones.

TRBV20-1	many	TRBJ2-5	-	14	TGCAGCAATAAAGGGGCGGGATACCAAGAGACCCAGTACTTC	CSNKGAGYQETQYF
TRBV25-1	few	TRBJ2-1	TRBD1	18	TGTGCCAGCATCGACCCGCCTGGGGGACAGGGGGCTTACAATGAGCAGTTCTTC	CASIDPPGGQGAYNEQFF
TRBV10-3	many	TRBJ2-2	TRBD2	21	TGTGCCATCAGTGAGTCCCTCAAGACTAGCGGGGGGTCCCCTGGGACCGGGGAGCTGTTTTTT	CAISESLKTSGGSPGTGELFF
TRBV12-3/TRBV12-4	many	TRBJ1-4	-	13	TGTGCCAGCAGTTTAGGACGTAATGAAAAACTGTTTTTT	CASSLGRNEKLFF
TRBV2	-	TRBJ1-5	TRBD1	13	TGCGCCAGCAGTGAGGGGACAGAGCAGCCCCAGCATTTT	CASSEGTEQPQHF
TRBV2	-	TRBJ1-5	-	13	TGTGCCAGCAGTGGACTAGATGGAGAGACCCAGCATTTT	CASSGLDGETQHF
TRBV7-2	-	TRBJ2-5	-	12	TGTGCCAGCAGCTTAGGATCAGAGACCCAGTACTTC	CASSLGSETQYF
TRBV6-1	many	TRBJ1-6	-	13	TGTGCCAGCAGCACCCTCAGTAATTCACCCCTCCACTTT	CASSTLSNSPLHF
TRBV10-3	-	TRBJ1-2	-	12	TGTGCCATCAGTGAGTCCCAGGGAGTCCACACCTTC	CAISESQGVHTF
TRBV10-3	-	TRBJ2-7	TRBD1	13	TGTGCCATCCTTAGGGGGCGCGGGTACGAGCAGTACTTC	CAILRGRGYEQYF
TRBV18	few	TRBJ2-5	-	17	TGTGCCAGCTCACCGTATGTAGGCGGGAAAATCCAAGAGACCCAGTACTTC	CASSPYVGGKIQETQYF
TRBV29-1	-	TRBJ2-7	-	16	TGCAGCGTTGAAGGCGGGGCGTTCCATAAGCAAAGGGAGCAGTACTTC	CSVEGGAFHKQREQYF
TRBV24-1	once	TRBJ1-2	TRBD1	15	TGTGCCACCAGTGATCGAGACAGGGAGGAGGGTGGCTACACCTTC	CATSDRDREEGGYTF
TRBV20-1	many	TRBJ1-4	TRBD1	17	TGCAGTGCTAGACCTATAGCCAGACAGGGGCCGAATGAAAAACTGTTTTTT	CSARPIARQGPNEKLFF
TRBV2	once	TRBJ2-1	TRBD1	12	TGTGCCAGCAGTGAAGCCAAGGGACAGGTAATCTTC	CASSEAKGQVIF
TRBV19	few	TRBJ2-7	TRBD1	14	TGTGCCAGTAGCTGGACAGGGGGGATCTACGAGCAGTACTTC	CASSWTGGIYEQYF
TRBV10-3	-	TRBJ1-6	-	16	TGTGCCAGCAGTTACTCGGGGGCGAGGTATAATTCACCCCTCCACTTT	CASSYSGARYNSPLHF
TRBV29-1	once	TRBJ2-1	TRBD2	13	TGCAGCGTCAGTAGCGGGGGGGCATGTGAGCAGTTCTTC	CSVSSGGACEQFF
TRBV19	few	TRBJ1-1	-	15	TGTGCCAGTGGTACTTATTCTCAAATGGACACTGAAGCTTTCTTT	CASGTYSQMDTEAFF
TRBV20-1	-	TRBJ2-7	TRBD1	13	TGCAGTGACCCCGGGACAGGGGGCGACGAGCAGTACTTC	CSDPGTGGDEQYF
TRBV29-1	few	TRBJ2-7	-	12	TGCAGCGTTGTTCGGCAGGGTGTAGCGCAGTACTTC	CSVVRQGVAQYF
TRBV7-9	many	TRBJ1-5	-	12	TGTGCCAGCAGCTCCGGAGAGGGGCCCCAGCATTTT	CASSSGEGPQHF
TRBV25-1	-	TRBJ1-1	-	14	TGTGCCAGCAGTGAATTTTGGGGTCAGACTGAAGCTTTCTTT	CASSEFWGQTEAFF
TRBV13	once	TRBJ2-7	TRBD1	20	TGTGCCAGCAGCCCTAGGGTTGGCCCGGGACAGGGGCGGACTGCCTACGAGCAGTACTTC	CASSPRVGPGQGRTAYEQYF
TRBV6-5	many	TRBJ2-7	TRBD1	17	TGTGCCAGCAGTTACAGTTTTCAGACAGGGAGCTCCTACGAGCAGTACTTC	CASSYSFQTGSSYEQYF
TRBV4-3	many	TRBJ1-1	-	19	TGCGCCAGCAGCCAAGACCGTAGAGGGGTTAGTAGGAAGAACACTGAAGCTTTCTTT	CASSQDRRGVSRKNTEAFF
TRBV19	once	TRBJ1-6	-	14	TGTGCCGGTCCCACCAGGGGTAAGAATTCACCCCCCCACTTT	CAGPTRGKNSPPHF
TRBV7-2	once	TRBJ1-2	-	13	TGTGCCAGCAGCCCGTCGGCGTTCTATGGCTACACCTTC	CASSPSAFYGYTF
TRBV11-1	few	TRBJ2-3	TRBD2	20	TGTGCCAGCAGCTTAGTAGCGGGGGGTTCGGCTTTTTTTAGGACAGATACGCAGTATTTT	CASSLVAGGSAFFRTDTQYF
TRBV20-1	many	TRBJ2-2	TRBD1	13	TGCAGTGCTAGTCCAGGGGGCACCGGGGAGCTGTTTTTT	CSASPGGTGELFF
TRBV15	-	TRBJ1-2	-	12	TGTGCCACCAGCAGAGATTTGAGTGGCTACACCTTC	CATSRDLSGYTF
TRBV19	many	TRBJ1-5	-	15	TGTGCCAGTAGTATTCACTGGCAGGGGAATCAGCCCCAGCATTTT	CASSIHWQGNQPQHF
TRBV25-1	-	TRBJ2-7	-	13	TGTGCCAGCAGTGACTTTGACTCCTACGAGCAGTACTTC	CASSDFDSYEQYF
TRBV19	many	TRBJ1-5	-	14	TGTGCCAGTAGTGGGGGAGGGTTTGATCAGCCCCAGCATTTT	CASSGGGFDQPQHF
TRBV7-2	-	TRBJ1-2	-	13	TGTGCCAGCAGCTTAGCAGTCAACTATGGCTACACCTTC	CASSLAVNYGYTF
TRBV4-1	-	TRBJ2-7	-	15	TGCGCCAGCAGCCAAGATAGTCGGGGGTCACGGGAGCAGTACTTC	CASSQDSRGSREQYF
TRBV7-2	many	TRBJ1-2	TRBD1	15	TGTGCCAGCAGCTCAAAAAGAGAGACAGGGTATGGCTACACCTTC	CASSSKRETGYGYTF
TRBV29-1	-	TRBJ1-2	-	11	TGCAGCGTTTTGGGCGACTATGGCTACACCTTC	CSVLGDYGYTF
TRBV4-3	many	TRBJ1-1	-	13	TGCGCCAGCAGCCAAGACTCGGGCACTGAAGCTTTCTTT	CASSQDSGTEAFF
TRBV19	once	TRBJ1-5	-	13	TGTGCCAGTAGTAGCATGGGAAATCAGCCCCAGCATTTT	CASSSMGNQPQHF